The subject of this entry is one TCR beta chain. Its target is not known. Libraries were prepared by immunoSEQ multiplex PCR; TCRdb keeps only in-frame clonotypes and omits some of them. The table shows about 57,000 clones, with 70% to 90% occurring only once. These data are taken from a study of graft-versus-host responses after intestinal transplantation. Overall study context: The transplants performed in recipients were multivisceral, liver-intestinal, or isolated intestinal. The whole recipient group had anti-thymocyte globulin induction followed by tacrolimus and steroids for two to three years.

Overall study results and limits: Present in recipient marrow, GvH clones included some that appeared first in ileum or blood. Graft-donor T cell macrochimerism in patients accompanied high graft-versus-host to host-versus-graft clonal ratios in allografts.

The ends were cut back, 9 bases at V and 6 bases at J, with 8 bases in the middle. CDR1 SNHLY and CDR2 FYNNEI come from the germline V gene. The CDR3 has 11 amino acids. The V gene is TRBV2, the J gene TRBJ2-2; D might be TRBD2 (6 bases). The input for sequencing was PBMCs, taken 26 days after transplant. The receptor was derived from a human patient who received an intestinal transplant, so some T cells may come from the graft donor. The CDR3 sequence: CASTGAGELFF. The CDR3 nucleotides are TGTGCCAGTACGGGGGCCGGGGAGCTGTTTTTT.